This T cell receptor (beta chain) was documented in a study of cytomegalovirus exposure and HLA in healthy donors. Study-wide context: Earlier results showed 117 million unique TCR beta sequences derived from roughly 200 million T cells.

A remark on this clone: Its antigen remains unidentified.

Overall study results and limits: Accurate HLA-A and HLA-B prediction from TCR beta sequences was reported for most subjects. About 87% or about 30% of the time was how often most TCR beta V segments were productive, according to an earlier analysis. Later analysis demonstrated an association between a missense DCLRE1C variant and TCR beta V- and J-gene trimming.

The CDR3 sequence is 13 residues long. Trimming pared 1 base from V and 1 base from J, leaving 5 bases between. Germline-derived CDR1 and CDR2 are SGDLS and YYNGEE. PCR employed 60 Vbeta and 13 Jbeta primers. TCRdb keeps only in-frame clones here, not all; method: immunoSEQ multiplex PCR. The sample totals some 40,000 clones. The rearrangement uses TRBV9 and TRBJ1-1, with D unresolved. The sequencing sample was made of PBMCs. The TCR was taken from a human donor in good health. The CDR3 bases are TGTGCCAGCAGCGTACTAGCGAACACTGAAGCTTTCTTT. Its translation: CASSVLANTEAFF.